The sequence of this T cell receptor (beta chain) was determined in a study of T cells in Graves' hyperthyroidism and ophthalmopathy. Study-wide points: Blood also held most thyroid clonotypes expanded beyond 0.001.

Subjects aged 18 to 65 presented with newly diagnosed hyperthyroidism of less than 2 months' duration. With respect to this clonotype: What it binds is not known.

TCR beta CDR3 region amplification was performed from RNA transcripts. HTBI primers were used for first-round RT-PCR of the TCR CDR3. TCRdb fed the multiplex PCR reads into MiXCR, producing one record per CDR3 protein. Of about 480,000 distinct CDR3 sequences in the sample, approximately 14% were seen once. The CDR3 totals 15 residues. The germline V gene encodes CDR1 LNHDA and CDR2 SQIVND (reference sequence). V lost 5 bases, J lost 6 bases, and 8 bases stayed unmatched. This sequence joins TRBV19 and TRBJ2-3, with 10 bases aligning to TRBD2. The receptor comes from a woman aged 18-29 years with Graves' hyperthyroidism. The specimen sequenced was blood. The CDR3 coding sequence is TGTGCCAGTAGTTTAATAGCGGGAGGTGTGGATACGCAGTATTTT. Translating it yields CASSLIAGGVDTQYF. The variable domain in full, completed from reference TRBV19 and TRBJ2-3, reads DGGITQSPKYLFRKEGQNVTLSCEQNLNHDAMYWYRQDPGQGLRLIYYSQIVNDFQKGDIAEGYSVSREKKESFPLTVTSAQKNPTAFYLCASSLIAGGVDTQYFGPGTRLTVL.